This TCR beta chain was documented in a study of brain metastases from non-small cell lung cancer. Here immunoSEQ multiplex PCR was the method, and the copy in TCRdb shows in-frame clones only, minus some. Among approximately 2,300 clones, more than 75% were seen once, and the ten largest hold roughly 7%. V shed 2 bases and J shed 0 bases, with 5 bases lying between them. This CDR3 has 14 amino acids. The TCR originated in a donor aged 40 or over with non-small cell lung cancer. The rearrangement uses TRBV23-1 and TRBJ1-5, with D unclear. TRBV23-1 belongs to the ORF category, with a function that is uncertain. Sequencing input: primary lung tumor tissue. CDR3 nucleotide sequence: TGCGCCAGCAGTCAAGTAGGTAGCAATCAGCCCCAGCATTTT. It specifies CASSQVGSNQPQHF.